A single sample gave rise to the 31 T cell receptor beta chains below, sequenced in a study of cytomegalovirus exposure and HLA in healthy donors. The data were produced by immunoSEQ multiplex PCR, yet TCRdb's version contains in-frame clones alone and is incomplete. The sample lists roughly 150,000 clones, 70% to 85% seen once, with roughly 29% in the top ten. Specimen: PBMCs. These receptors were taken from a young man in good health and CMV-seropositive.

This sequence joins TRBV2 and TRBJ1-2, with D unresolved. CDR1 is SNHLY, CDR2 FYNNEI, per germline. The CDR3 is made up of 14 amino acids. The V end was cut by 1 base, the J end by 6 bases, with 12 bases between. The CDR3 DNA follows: TGTGCCAGCAGTGAAGTGCGAGGTTGGGATGGCTACACCTTC. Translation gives CASSEVRGWDGYTF.

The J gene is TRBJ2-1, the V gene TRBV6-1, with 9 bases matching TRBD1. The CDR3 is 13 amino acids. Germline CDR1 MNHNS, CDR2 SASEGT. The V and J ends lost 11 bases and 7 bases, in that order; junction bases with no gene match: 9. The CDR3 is CAAWDRVINEQFF. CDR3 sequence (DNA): TGTGCCGCCTGGGACAGGGTCATAAATGAGCAGTTCTTC.

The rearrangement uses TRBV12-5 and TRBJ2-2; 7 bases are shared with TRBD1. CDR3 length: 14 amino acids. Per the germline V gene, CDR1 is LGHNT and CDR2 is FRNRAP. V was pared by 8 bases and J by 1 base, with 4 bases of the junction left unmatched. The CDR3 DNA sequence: TGTGCTAGTTTGGGACAGCTGAACACCGGGGAGCTGTTTTTT. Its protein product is CASLGQLNTGELFF.

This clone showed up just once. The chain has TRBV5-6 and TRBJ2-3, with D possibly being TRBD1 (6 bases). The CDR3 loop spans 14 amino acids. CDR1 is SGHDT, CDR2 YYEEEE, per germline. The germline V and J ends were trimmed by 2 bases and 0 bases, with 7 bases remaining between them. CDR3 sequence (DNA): TGTGCCAGCAGCTTCGGACAGAGCACAGATACGCAGTATTTT. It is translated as CASSFGQSTDTQYF.

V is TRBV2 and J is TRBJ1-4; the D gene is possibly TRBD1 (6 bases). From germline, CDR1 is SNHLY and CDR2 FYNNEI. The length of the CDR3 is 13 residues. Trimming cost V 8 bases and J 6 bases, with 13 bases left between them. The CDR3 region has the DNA TGTGCCAGCGGGAGGGGGTTAGATGAAAAACTGTTTTTT. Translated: CASGRGLDEKLFF. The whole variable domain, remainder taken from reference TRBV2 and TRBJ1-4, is EPEVTQTPSHQVTQMGQEVILRCVPISNHLYFYWYRQILGQKVEFLVSFYNNEISEKSEIFDDQFSVERPDGSNFTLKIRSTKLEDSAMYFCASGRGLDEKLFFGSGTQLSVL.

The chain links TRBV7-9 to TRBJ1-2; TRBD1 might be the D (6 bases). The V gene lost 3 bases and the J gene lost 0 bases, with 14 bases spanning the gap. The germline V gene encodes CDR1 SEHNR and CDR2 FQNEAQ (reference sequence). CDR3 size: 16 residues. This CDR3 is CASSLWGRRTNYGYTF. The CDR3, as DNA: TGTGCCAGCAGCTTGTGGGGGCGCCGTACTAACTATGGCTACACCTTC.

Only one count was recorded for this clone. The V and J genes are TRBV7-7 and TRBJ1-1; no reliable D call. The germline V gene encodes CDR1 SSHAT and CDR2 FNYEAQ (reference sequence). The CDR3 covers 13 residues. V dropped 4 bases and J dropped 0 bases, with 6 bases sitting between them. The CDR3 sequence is CASSSQLNTEAFF. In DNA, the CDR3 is TGTGCCAGCAGCTCCCAGTTGAACACTGAAGCTTTCTTT.

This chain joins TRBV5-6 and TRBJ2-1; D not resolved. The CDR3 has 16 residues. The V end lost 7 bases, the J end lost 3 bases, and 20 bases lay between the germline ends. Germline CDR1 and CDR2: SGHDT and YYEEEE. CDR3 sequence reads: CASAPSATYLYNEQFF. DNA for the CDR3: TGTGCCAGCGCCCCCTCAGCGACCTACCTCTACAATGAGCAGTTCTTC.

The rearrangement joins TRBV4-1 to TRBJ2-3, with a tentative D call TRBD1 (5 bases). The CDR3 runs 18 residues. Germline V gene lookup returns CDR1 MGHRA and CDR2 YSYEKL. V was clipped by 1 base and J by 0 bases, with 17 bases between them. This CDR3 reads CASSQARGATPSTDTQYF. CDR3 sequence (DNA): TGCGCCAGCAGCCAAGCGCGTGGGGCCACCCCTAGCACAGATACGCAGTATTTT.

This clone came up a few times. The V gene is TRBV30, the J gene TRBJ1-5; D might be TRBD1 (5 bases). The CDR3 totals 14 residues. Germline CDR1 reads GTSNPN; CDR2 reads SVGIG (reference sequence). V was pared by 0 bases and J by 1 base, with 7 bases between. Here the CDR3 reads CAWSVGESNQPQHF. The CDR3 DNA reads TGTGCCTGGAGTGTAGGGGAAAGCAATCAGCCCCAGCATTTT.

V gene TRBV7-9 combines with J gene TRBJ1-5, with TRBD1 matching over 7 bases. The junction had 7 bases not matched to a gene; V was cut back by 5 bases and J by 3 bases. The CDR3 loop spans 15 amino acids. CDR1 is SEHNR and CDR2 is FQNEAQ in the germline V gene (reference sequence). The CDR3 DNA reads TGTGCCAGCAGCCCAGGAGGGGGCTACAATCAGCCCCAGCATTTT. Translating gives CASSPGGGYNQPQHF.

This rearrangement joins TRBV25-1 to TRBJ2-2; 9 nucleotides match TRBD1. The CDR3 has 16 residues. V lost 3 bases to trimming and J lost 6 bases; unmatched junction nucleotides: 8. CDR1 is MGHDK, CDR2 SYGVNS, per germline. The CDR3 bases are TGTGCCAGCAGTGACCGACACAGGGGGCGGGCCGGGGAGCTGTTTTTT. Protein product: CASSDRHRGRAGELFF.

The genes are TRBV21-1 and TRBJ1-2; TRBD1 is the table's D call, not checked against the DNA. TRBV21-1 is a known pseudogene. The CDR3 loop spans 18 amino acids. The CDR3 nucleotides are TGTGCCAGCAGCTCAAGGTCAGGGGCTGGGGAATGGGGCTATGGCTACACCTTC. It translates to CASSSRSGAGEWGYGYTF.

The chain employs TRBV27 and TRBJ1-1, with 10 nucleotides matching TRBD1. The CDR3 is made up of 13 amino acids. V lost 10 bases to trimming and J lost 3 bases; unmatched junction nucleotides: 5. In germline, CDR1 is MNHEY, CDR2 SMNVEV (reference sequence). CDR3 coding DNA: TGTGCCACCTCCGGGACAGGGGACACTGAAGCTTTCTTT. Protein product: CATSGTGDTEAFF.

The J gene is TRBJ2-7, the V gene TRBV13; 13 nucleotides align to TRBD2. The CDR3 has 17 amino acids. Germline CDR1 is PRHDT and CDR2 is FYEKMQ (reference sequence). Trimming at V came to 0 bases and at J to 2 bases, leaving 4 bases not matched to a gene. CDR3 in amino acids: CASSLGLAGGLPYEQYF. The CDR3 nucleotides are TGTGCCAGCAGCTTAGGACTAGCGGGGGGGCTCCCCTACGAGCAGTACTTC.

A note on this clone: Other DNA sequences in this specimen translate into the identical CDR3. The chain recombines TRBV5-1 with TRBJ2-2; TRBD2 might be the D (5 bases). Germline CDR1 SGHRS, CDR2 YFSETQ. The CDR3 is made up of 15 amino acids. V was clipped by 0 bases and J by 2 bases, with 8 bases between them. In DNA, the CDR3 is TGCGCCAGCAGCTTGGTTGGAGGAAACACCGGGGAGCTGTTTTTT. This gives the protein CASSLVGGNTGELFF.

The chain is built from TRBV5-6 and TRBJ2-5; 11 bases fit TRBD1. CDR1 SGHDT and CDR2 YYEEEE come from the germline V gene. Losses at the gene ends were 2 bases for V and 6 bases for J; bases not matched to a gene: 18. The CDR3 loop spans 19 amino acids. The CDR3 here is CASSLGQGAQGLRAQTQYF. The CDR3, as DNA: TGTGCCAGCAGCTTAGGACAGGGGGCGCAGGGGCTGCGGGCGCAGACCCAGTACTTC.

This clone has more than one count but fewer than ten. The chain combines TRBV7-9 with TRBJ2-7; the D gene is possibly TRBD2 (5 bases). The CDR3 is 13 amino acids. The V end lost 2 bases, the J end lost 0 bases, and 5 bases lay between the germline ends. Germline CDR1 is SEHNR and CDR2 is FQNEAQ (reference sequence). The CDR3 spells CASSLTSSYEQYF. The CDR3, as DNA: TGTGCCAGCAGCTTAACTAGCTCCTACGAGCAGTACTTC.

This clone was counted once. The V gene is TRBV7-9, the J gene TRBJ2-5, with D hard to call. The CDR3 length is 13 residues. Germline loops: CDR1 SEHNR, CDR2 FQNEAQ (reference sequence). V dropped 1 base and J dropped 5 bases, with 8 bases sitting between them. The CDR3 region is CASSLVGPETQYF. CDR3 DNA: TGTGCCAGCAGCTTAGTCGGTCCGGAGACCCAGTACTTC.

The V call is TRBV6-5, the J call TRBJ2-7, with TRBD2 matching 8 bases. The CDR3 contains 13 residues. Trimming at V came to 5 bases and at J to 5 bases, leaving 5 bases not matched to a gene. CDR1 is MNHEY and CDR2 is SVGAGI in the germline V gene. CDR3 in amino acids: CASSRGGQNEQYF. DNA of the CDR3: TGTGCCAGCAGTCGGGGGGGGCAAAACGAGCAGTACTTC.

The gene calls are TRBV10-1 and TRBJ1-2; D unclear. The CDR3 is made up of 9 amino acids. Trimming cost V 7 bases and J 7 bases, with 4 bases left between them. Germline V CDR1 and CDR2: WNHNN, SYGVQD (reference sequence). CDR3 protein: CASISGYTF. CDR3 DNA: TGCGCCAGCATCAGTGGCTACACCTTC.

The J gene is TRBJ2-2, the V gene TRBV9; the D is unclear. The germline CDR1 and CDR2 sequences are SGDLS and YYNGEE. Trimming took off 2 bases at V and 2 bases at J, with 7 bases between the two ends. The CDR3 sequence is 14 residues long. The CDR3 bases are TGTGCCAGCAGCGTTACCCTAAACACCGGGGAGCTGTTTTTT. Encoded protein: CASSVTLNTGELFF.

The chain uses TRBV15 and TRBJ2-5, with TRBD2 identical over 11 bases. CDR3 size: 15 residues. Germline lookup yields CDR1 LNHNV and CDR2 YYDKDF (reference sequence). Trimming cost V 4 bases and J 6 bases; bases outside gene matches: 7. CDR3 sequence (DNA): TGTGCCACCAGCACATCGACTAGCGGGGTCCAGACCCAGTACTTC. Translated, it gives CATSTSTSGVQTQYF.

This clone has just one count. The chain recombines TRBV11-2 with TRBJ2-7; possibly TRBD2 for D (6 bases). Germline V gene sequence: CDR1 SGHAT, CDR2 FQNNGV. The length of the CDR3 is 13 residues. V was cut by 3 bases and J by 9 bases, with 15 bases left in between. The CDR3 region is CASSLVWGEGQYF. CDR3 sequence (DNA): TGTGCCAGCAGCTTGGTCTGGGGGGAAGGGCAGTACTTC.

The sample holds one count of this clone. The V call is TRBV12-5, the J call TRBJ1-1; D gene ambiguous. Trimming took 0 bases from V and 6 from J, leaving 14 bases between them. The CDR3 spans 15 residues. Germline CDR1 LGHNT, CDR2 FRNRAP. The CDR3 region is CASGLVLPQWSEAFF. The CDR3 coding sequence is TGTGCTAGTGGTTTGGTACTTCCCCAATGGTCTGAAGCTTTCTTT.

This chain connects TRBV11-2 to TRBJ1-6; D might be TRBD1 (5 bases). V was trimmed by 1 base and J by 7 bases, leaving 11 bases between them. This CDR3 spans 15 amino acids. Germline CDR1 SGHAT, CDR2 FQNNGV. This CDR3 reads CASSLAGVGNSPLHF. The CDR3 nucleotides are TGTGCCAGCAGCTTAGCGGGGGTGGGGAATTCACCCCTCCACTTT. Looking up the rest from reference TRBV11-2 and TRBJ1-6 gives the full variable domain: EAGVAQSPRYKIIEKRQSVAFWCNPISGHATLYWYQQILGQGPKLLIQFQNNGVVDDSQLPKDRFSAERLKGVDSTLKIQPAKLEDSAVYLCASSLAGVGNSPLHFGNGTRLTVT.

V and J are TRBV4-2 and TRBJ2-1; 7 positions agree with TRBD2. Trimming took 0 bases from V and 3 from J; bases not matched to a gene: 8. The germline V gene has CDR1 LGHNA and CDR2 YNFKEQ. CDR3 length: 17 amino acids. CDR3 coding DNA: TGTGCCAGCAGCCAAGAGGGAGGGCTAGCGAGCTACAATGAGCAGTTCTTC. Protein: CASSQEGGLASYNEQFF.

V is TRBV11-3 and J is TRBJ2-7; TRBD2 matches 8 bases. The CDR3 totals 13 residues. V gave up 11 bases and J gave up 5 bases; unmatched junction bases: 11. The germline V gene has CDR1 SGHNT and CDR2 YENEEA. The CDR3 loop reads CAPSTGTRDEQYF. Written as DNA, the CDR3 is TGTGCCCCGTCCACCGGGACTAGGGACGAGCAGTACTTC.

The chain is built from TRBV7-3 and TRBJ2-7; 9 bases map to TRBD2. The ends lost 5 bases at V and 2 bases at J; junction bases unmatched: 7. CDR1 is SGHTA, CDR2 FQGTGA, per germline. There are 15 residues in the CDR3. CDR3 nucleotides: TGTGCCAGCAGCAAAGTCGGCGGGGGGGCCTACGAGCAGTACTTC. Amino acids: CASSKVGGGAYEQYF.

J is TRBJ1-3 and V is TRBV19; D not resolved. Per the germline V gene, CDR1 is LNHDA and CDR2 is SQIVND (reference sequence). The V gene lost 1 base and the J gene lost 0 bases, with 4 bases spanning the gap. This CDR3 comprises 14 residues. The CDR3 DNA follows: TGTGCCAGTAGTATAGTCGGCTCTGGAAACACCATATATTTT. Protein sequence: CASSIVGSGNTIYF.

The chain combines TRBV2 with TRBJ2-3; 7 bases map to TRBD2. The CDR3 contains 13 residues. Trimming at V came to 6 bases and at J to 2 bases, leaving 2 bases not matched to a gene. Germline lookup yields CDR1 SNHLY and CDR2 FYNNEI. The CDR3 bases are TGTGCCAGCAGCGGGACTAACACAGATACGCAGTATTTT. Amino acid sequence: CASSGTNTDTQYF.